This passage covers 9 T cell receptor beta chains from one sample sequenced in a study of human T cells and chemical hapten exposure (TCRdb year 2021). The time point label of this sample denotes: pre-sensitization, week 0. In light of the paper, this sample's treatment or condition label describes: therapeutic diphenylcyclopropenone sensitization with weekly scalp DPC. Libraries were prepared through RACE. Sequencing instrument: NextSeq 500. The raw public data were reprocessed by TCRdb itself: fastp quality trimming at Q25, MiXCR clonotype calling, in-frame beta chains only. Identical CDR3 protein sequences are pooled into one entry, listed with their most common genes and DNA. The sample table contains some 400,000 distinct CDR3 sequences; only one count was recorded for more than 4.5% of them. The ten most abundant clones make up just over 2.5% of the sample. Sequences were derived from whole blood, sampled in connection with sensitization to the hapten diphenylcyclopropenone (DPC). These receptors were collected from a woman aged 50 to 65 with alopecia areata. Some clones in this sample may be carry-over from other donors' samples.

V and J are TRBV27 and TRBJ2-6; 8 nucleotides agree with TRBD2. Germline V gene lookup returns CDR1 MNHEY and CDR2 SMNVEV (reference sequence). V trimming: 1 base; J trimming: 0 bases; junction bases outside the gene matches: 8. The CDR3 totals 19 residues. CDR3 protein: CASSLYGAGGRSGANVLTF. Here the CDR3 DNA reads TGTGCCAGCAGTTTATATGGCGCGGGAGGACGCTCTGGGGCCAACGTCCTGACTTTC.

This chain connects TRBV2 to TRBJ1-2; tentatively, D is TRBD1 (6 bases). The CDR3 loop spans 14 amino acids. Germline lookup yields CDR1 SNHLY and CDR2 FYNNEI. The V gene lost 0 bases and the J gene lost 4 bases, with 9 bases spanning the gap. DNA for the CDR3: TGTGCCAGCAGTGAAGCCAGGGGAGTCTATGGCTACACCTTC. Amino acids: CASSEARGVYGYTF.

A few counts support this clonotype. The chain recombines TRBV6-1 with TRBJ2-6, with 11 bases matching TRBD1. Germline CDR1 is MNHNS and CDR2 is SASEGT. Unmatched junction bases numbered 7, after V lost 6 bases and J lost 0 bases. This CDR3 region has 18 residues. The CDR3 sequence: CASSRTGGLFSGANVLTF. DNA of the CDR3: TGTGCCAGCAGCCGGACAGGGGGCCTTTTCTCTGGGGCCAACGTCCTGACTTTC.

The V call is TRBV29-1, the J call TRBJ2-3; 7 bases map to TRBD2. The CDR3 contains 16 residues. CDR1 and CDR2 (germline): SQVTM, ANQGSEA. With V trimmed by 6 bases and J by 0 bases, 12 bases remained unmatched. The CDR3 reads CSVSYISGLSTDTQYF. The CDR3 coding sequence is TGCAGCGTGAGTTATATTAGCGGGCTAAGCACAGATACGCAGTATTTT.

This chain joins TRBV28 and TRBJ2-5; 11 bases are a match to TRBD1. Germline V gives CDR1 MDHEN, CDR2 SYDVKM. V lost 3 bases, J lost 1 base, and 4 bases stayed unmatched. The CDR3 is 16 residues long. This chain's CDR3 is CASSLTGTGGQETQYF. The CDR3 nucleotides are TGTGCCAGCAGTTTGACCGGGACAGGGGGCCAAGAGACCCAGTACTTC.

This clonotype was counted ten times or more. This chain links TRBV6-5 with TRBJ2-7, with TRBD1 matching 7 bases. Germline CDR1 is MNHEY and CDR2 is SVGAGI. This CDR3 has 14 amino acids. Losses at the gene ends were 3 bases for V and 1 base for J; bases not matched to a gene: 3. This CDR3 is CASSYTGQSYEQYF. CDR3 coding DNA: TGTGCCAGCAGTTATACGGGACAGTCCTACGAGCAGTACTTC.

The chain is built from TRBV7-2 and TRBJ1-4, with 8 bases fitting TRBD1. V shed 4 bases, J shed 7 bases, and the junction held 5 bases outside the gene matches. The CDR3 is 14 residues long. CDR1 is SGHTA and CDR2 is FQGNSA in the germline V gene. The CDR3 spells CASSSQGAREKLFF. CDR3 in DNA: TGTGCCAGCAGCTCCCAGGGGGCGCGTGAAAAACTGTTTTTT. Full variable domain (remainder filled in from reference TRBV7-2 and TRBJ1-4): GAGVSQSPSNKVTEKGKDVELRCDPISGHTALYWYRQSLGQGLEFLIYFQGNSAPDKSGLPSDRFSAERTGGSVSTLTIQRTQQEDSAVYLCASSSQGAREKLFFGSGTQLSVL.

V usage is TRBV28 and J usage is TRBJ1-5; D call uncertain. This CDR3 comprises 15 residues. Per germline, CDR1 MDHEN and CDR2 SYDVKM. V gave up 4 bases and J gave up 1 base, with 11 bases separating them. This CDR3 is CASSSGEWSNQPQHF. CDR3 nucleotide sequence: TGTGCCAGCAGTTCCGGTGAGTGGAGCAATCAGCCCCAGCATTTT.

This clonotype appeared many times. CDR3 nucleotide sequence: TGTGCCAGCAGTTACTCCCTAGCAGCGAACACCGGGGAGCTGTTTTTT. Its translation: CASSYSLAANTGELFF. The V and J genes are TRBV6-6 and TRBJ2-2; D may be TRBD2 (5 bases). Germline assignment: CDR1 MNHNY and CDR2 SVGAGI (reference sequence). The CDR3 sequence is 16 residues long. Trimming pared 0 bases from V and 0 bases from J, leaving 8 bases between.